The clone carrying this TCR beta chain was observed a handful of times. CDR1 LGHNA and CDR2 YNFKEQ come from the germline V gene. The CDR3 is 12 residues long. V was pared by 2 bases and J by 6 bases, with 4 bases between. The time point was: week 3, after first cycle of checkpoint inhibitor. Each bulk PBMC sample had roughly 350 ng DNA loaded. TCRdb keeps only in-frame clones here, not all; method: immunoSEQ multiplex PCR. The repertoire holds about 7,000 clones, with about 85% as singletons. This specimen belongs to a study of blood T cell dynamics during melanoma immunotherapy. Material: blood, obtained from a patient treated with checkpoint blockade. The sequence was collected from a human donor with melanoma. Some clones in this sample may be carry-over from other donors' samples. The chain combines TRBV4-2 with TRBJ2-2; D call uncertain. CDR3 loop: CASSQPPGELFF. The CDR3 DNA is TGTGCCAGCAGCCAACCGCCCGGGGAGCTGTTTTTT.